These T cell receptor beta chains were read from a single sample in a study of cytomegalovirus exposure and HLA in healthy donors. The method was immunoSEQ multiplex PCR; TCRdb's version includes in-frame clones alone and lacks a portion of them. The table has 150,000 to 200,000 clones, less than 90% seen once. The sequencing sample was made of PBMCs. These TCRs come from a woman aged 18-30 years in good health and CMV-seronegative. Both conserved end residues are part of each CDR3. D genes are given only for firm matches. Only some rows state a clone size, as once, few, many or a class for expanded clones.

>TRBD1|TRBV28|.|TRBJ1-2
TGTGCCAGCAGCCCAGCAGACAGGGCAAGCTACACCTTC
CASSPADRASYTF
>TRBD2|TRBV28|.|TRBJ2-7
TGTGCCAGCAACGAACTAGCGTTCCCCTACGAGCAGTACTTC
CASNELAFPYEQYF
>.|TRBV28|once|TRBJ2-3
TGTGCCAGCAGTTTTCCCCCTCTTCTCACAGATACGCAGTATTTT
CASSFPPLLTDTQYF
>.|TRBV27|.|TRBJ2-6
TGTGCCACCCATTCGGCTGGGGCCAACGTCCTGACTTTC
CATHSAGANVLTF
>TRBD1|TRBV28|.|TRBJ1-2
TGTGCCATTCTGGAACCGGGACAGACTAACTATGGCTACACCTTC
CAILEPGQTNYGYTF
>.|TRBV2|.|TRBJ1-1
TGTGCCAGCATCACGCCCACTCTAGGAGGCACTGAAGCTTTCTTT
CASITPTLGGTEAFF
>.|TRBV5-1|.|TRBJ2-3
TGCGCCAGCAGCTTGGGCTGGGGAGCGTATAACACAGATACGCAGTATTTT
CASSLGWGAYNTDTQYF
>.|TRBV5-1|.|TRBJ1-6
TGCGCCAGCAGCTTGGCCGGTTGGAATTCACCCCTCCACTTT
CASSLAGWNSPLHF
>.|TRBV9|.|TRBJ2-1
TGTGCCAGCAGCGTAGGACTAGAGGGCAATGAGCAGTTCTTC
CASSVGLEGNEQFF
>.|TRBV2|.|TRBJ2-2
TGTGCCAGCAACCCGGACACAGCGGGGGAGCTGTTTTTT
CASNPDTAGELFF
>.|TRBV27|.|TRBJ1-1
TGTGCCAGCAGTTTAAGAGGGAGAGCTTTCTTT
CASSLRGRAFF
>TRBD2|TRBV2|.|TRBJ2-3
TGTGCCAGCAGTGAAGTTGCGGGACTAGCGGGACTGAATACGCAGTATTTT
CASSEVAGLAGLNTQYF
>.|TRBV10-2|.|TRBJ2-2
TGCGCCAGCAGTGAGAGGAGAAACACCGGGGAGCTGTTTTTT
CASSERRNTGELFF
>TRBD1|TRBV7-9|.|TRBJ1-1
TGTTCCAGCAGGATCGAGACAGGGGTGAACACTGAAGCTTTCTTT
CSSRIETGVNTEAFF
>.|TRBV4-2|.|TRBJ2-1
TGTGCCAGCAAAGACGATCGAGGGGGGGGATCTAGCAATGAGCAGTTCTTC
CASKDDRGGGSSNEQFF
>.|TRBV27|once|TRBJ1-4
TGTGCCAGCAGTCTATCCGGACAGTCTACTAATGAAAAACTGTTTTTT
CASSLSGQSTNEKLFF
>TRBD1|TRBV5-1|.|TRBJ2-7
TGCGCCAGCAGCTTACAGGGGGCGAGGGAGCAGTACTTC
CASSLQGAREQYF
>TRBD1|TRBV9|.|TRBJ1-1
TGTGCCAGCAGCGATACAGCCCTACAGGGGACCACTGAAGCTTTCTTT
CASSDTALQGTTEAFF
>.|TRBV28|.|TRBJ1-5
TGTGCCAGCAGTCGGACAGATAATCAGCCCCAGCATTTT
CASSRTDNQPQHF
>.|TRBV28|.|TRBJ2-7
TGTGCCAGCAGTCCGCGGACAGTGGCCTACGAGCAGTACTTC
CASSPRTVAYEQYF
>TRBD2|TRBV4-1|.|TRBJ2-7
TGCGCCAGCAGCCCATGGACTAGCGGGGGGTACGAGCAGTACTTC
CASSPWTSGGYEQYF
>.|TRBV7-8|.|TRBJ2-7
TGTGCCAGCAGCTCAGGGCTAAACTACGAGCAGTACTTC
CASSSGLNYEQYF
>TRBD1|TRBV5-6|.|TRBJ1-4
TGTGCCAGCAGCCCAGGGACAGGATATGAAAAACTGTTTTTT
CASSPGTGYEKLFF
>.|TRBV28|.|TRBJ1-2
TGTGCCAGCAGCCAGGGACACGCTGGCTACACCTTC
CASSQGHAGYTF
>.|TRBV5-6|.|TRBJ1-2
TGTGCCAGCAGCTTGGACCAGGGCAGAGGCTACACCTTC
CASSLDQGRGYTF
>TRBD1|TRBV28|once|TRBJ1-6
TGTGCCAGCAGTTGGACAGGGAAGGGTTCACCCCTCCACTTT
CASSWTGKGSPLHF
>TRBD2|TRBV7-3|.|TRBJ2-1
TGTGCCAGCAGCGTGCGCCTAGCGGGAGGGCCCAATGAGCAGTTCTTC
CASSVRLAGGPNEQFF
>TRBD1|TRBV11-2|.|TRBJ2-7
TGTGCCAGCAGCCCACTAGGACAGGCCTCCTACGAGCAGTACTTC
CASSPLGQASYEQYF
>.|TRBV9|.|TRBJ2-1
TGTGCCAGCAGCGTAGACCAGGGGCCCTACAATGAGCAGTTCTTC
CASSVDQGPYNEQFF
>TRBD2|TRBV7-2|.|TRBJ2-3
TGTGCCAGCAGCTTAGTCGGACTAGCGGGAGCAGATACGCAGTATTTT
CASSLVGLAGADTQYF
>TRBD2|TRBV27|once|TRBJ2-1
TGTGCCAGCAGTATCTCAGCGGGGCTATCCTACAATGAGCAGTTCTTC
CASSISAGLSYNEQFF
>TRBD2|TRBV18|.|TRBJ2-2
TGTGCCAGCTCACCCGGACTAGCGGGCCTCACCGGGGAGCTGTTTTTT
CASSPGLAGLTGELFF
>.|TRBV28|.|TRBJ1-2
TGTGCCAGCAGTTTACTGAACTATGGCTACACCTTC
CASSLLNYGYTF
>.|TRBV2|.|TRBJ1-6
TGTGCCAGCAGTGAACAGGGTTTAGAGAATTCACCCCTCCACTTT
CASSEQGLENSPLHF
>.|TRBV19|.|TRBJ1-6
TGTGCCAGTAGTATAACGGGGGAGGATTCACCCCTCCACTTT
CASSITGEDSPLHF
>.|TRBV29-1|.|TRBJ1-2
TGCAGCGTTTCAACAGGGAACTATGGCTACACCTTC
CSVSTGNYGYTF
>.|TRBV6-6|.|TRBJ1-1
TGTGCCAGCAGTTACTTGCAGGGAGGGGACACTGAAGCTTTCTTT
CASSYLQGGDTEAFF
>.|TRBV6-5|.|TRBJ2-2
TGTGCCAGCACCAACCCCGAGTCAGGGGAGCTGTTTTTT
CASTNPESGELFF
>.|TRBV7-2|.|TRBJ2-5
TGTGCCAGCAGCTTATTGGAATGGGAGATTAAAGAGACCCAGTACTTC
CASSLLEWEIKETQYF
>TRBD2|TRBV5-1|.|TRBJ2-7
TGCGCCAGCAGCGGACTAGCGGGAGGCCGCGACGAGCAGTACTTC
CASSGLAGGRDEQYF
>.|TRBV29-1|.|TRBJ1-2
TGCAGCGTCCATACAGGGAGGGCATATGGCTACACCTTC
CSVHTGRAYGYTF
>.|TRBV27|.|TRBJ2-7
TGTGCCAGCAGTTTACCGGGGTCAGAGCAGTACTTC
CASSLPGSEQYF
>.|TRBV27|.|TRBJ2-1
TGTGCCAGCAGTTTTAGCTCCTACAATGAGCAGTTCTTC
CASSFSSYNEQFF
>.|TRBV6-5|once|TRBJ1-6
TGTGCCAGCAGTTACTCGACTCGATCACCCCTCCACTTT
CASSYSTRSPLHF
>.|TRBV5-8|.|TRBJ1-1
TGTGCCAGCAGAGTAACAGGGCCCCCTAGGACTGAAGCTTTCTTT
CASRVTGPPRTEAFF